A single sample gave rise to the 9 T cell receptor beta chains below, sequenced in a study of T cell changes during pregnancy in multiple sclerosis. Data came from immunoSEQ multiplex PCR; TCRdb stores just in-frame clones and leaves some out. The profile shows tens of thousands of clones, around nine tenths of them singletons. Sequenced here: peripheral blood, sampled in the second trimester of pregnancy. The receptors derive from a female donor with multiple sclerosis, enrolled in a pregnancy study.

This chain connects TRBV5-1 to TRBJ1-3, with 7 bases identical to TRBD1. The CDR3 has 17 residues. Germline CDR1 is SGHRS and CDR2 is YFSETQ. J lost 4 bases, V lost 4 bases, and 14 bases had no gene match. CDR3 nucleotides: TGCGCCAGCAGCCTTACCGTTACAGGGGTTGGAGGAAACACCATATATTTT. Protein: CASSLTVTGVGGNTIYF.

The genes are TRBV5-1 and TRBJ1-1; weak D call: TRBD1 (5 bases). This CDR3 comprises 13 residues. Germline CDR1 reads SGHRS; CDR2 reads YFSETQ. The ends were cut back, 1 base at V and 8 bases at J, with 12 bases in the middle. CDR3 sequence (DNA): TGCGCCAGCAGCTTGATCCAGGGCGGAGAAGCTTTCTTT. Encoded protein: CASSLIQGGEAFF.

The gene calls are TRBV6-1 and TRBJ2-3; 9 bases fit TRBD1. The length of the CDR3 is 14 residues. With V trimmed by 6 bases and J by 6 bases, 7 bases remained unmatched. Germline V CDR1 and CDR2: MNHNS, SASEGT. CDR3 region: CASRTGGALDTQYF. For the CDR3, the DNA is TGTGCCAGCAGAACAGGGGGCGCTTTGGATACGCAGTATTTT.

CDR3 bases: TGTGCCAGCAGCAAGAGGATGGATACGCAGTATTTT. Encoded protein: CASSKRMDTQYF. This rearrangement joins TRBV6-5 to TRBJ2-3; D not resolved. The CDR3 contains 12 residues. Germline values: CDR1 MNHEY, CDR2 SVGAGI. Deletions cut 6 bases from V and 6 bases from J, with 10 bases between.

CDR3 amino acids: CASSSLQGANEQFF. The CDR3, as DNA: TGTGCCAGCAGCTCTTTACAGGGGGCCAATGAGCAGTTCTTC. The rearrangement links TRBV7-3 to TRBJ2-1, with 9 bases aligning to TRBD1. CDR3 length: 14 amino acids. Germline CDR1 and CDR2: SGHTA and FQGTGA. V was pared by 4 bases and J by 6 bases, with 4 bases of the junction left unmatched.

The chain uses TRBV10-3 and TRBJ2-1; D is undetermined. This CDR3 is 15 amino acids long. Trimming stripped 2 bases from V and 6 bases from J, with 14 bases between. Germline V gives CDR1 ENHRY, CDR2 SYGVKD. The CDR3 DNA sequence: TGTGCCATCAGTGAGCCAACTGAGGTAGCCAATGAGCAGTTCTTC. This encodes CAISEPTEVANEQFF.

The V gene is TRBV6-5, the J gene TRBJ2-7; D is perhaps TRBD2 (5 bases). The CDR3 contains 13 residues. Germline V gene sequence: CDR1 MNHEY, CDR2 SVGAGI. V was trimmed by 8 bases and J by 3 bases, leaving 14 bases between them. The CDR3 spells CASQAGMGYEQYF. CDR3 in DNA: TGTGCCAGCCAGGCCGGGATGGGCTACGAGCAGTACTTC.

This rearrangement joins TRBV9 to TRBJ2-1, with D possibly being TRBD2 (5 bases). The CDR3 is 12 amino acids. Germline lookup yields CDR1 SGDLS and CDR2 YYNGEE. Trimming pared 0 bases from V and 7 bases from J, leaving 5 bases between. CDR3 residues: CASSVVANEQFF. DNA for the CDR3: TGTGCCAGCAGCGTAGTAGCGAATGAGCAGTTCTTC. The full variable domain, with the rest looked up from reference TRBV9 and TRBJ2-1, is DSGVTQTPKHLITATGQRVTLRCSPRSGDLSVYWYQQSLDQGLQFLIQYYNGEERAKGNILERFSAQQFPDLHSELNLSSLELGDSALYFCASSVVANEQFFGPGTRLTVL.

The genes are TRBV13 and TRBJ2-5, with D maybe TRBD2 (6 bases). The CDR3 runs to 15 residues. V was cut by 5 bases and J by 4 bases, with 17 bases left in between. Germline CDR1 PRHDT, CDR2 FYEKMQ (reference sequence). In DNA, the CDR3 is TGTGCCAGCAGCCCCCCGGGGCCGGGACTAGAGACCCAGTACTTC. Encoded protein: CASSPPGPGLETQYF.